This T cell receptor beta chain was captured by sequencing in a study of T cells after yellow fever vaccination. The wider study: Fractions containing few cells were prepared with SMART-Seq v4 Ultra Low Input.

V was pared by 2 bases and J by 6 bases, with 11 bases between. Germline V lookup: CDR1 KGHSH, CDR2 LQKENI. CDR3 length equals 14 residues. This clonotype has at least ten counts. As yet, its antigen is unknown. Overall study findings and caveats: Clones from primary vaccination mostly reappeared after the booster (about 97% CD4, around 90% CD8). Within FACS-sorted repertoires, abundant clonotypes contaminating from the bulk population could be present.

In TCRdb, the 5' RACE reads were re-called with MiXCR into one record per CDR3 protein. The table has some 350,000 distinct CDR3 sequences, 3.5% to 4.5% seen once. The sequencing used PBMCs, collected 5 days after the yellow fever booster vaccination. The receptor was derived from a man aged 18 to 30 who received the YFV17D yellow fever vaccine. The chain carries TRBV18 and TRBJ1-5, with D maybe TRBD1 (5 bases). Here the CDR3 DNA reads TGTGCCAGCTCACCAGAGGCAGGGAGTCAGCCCCAGCATTTT. It is translated as CASSPEAGSQPQHF.